The rows below give T cell receptor beta chains drawn from one sample of a study of blood T cell repertoires in COVID-19. The protocol was immunoSEQ multiplex PCR, while the TCRdb copy is restricted to in-frame clones and leaves out a portion. The sample lists around 340,000 clones; over 85% were seen once. Specimen: peripheral blood. These receptor sequences come from a woman aged 60-70 years with COVID-19, enrolled during active disease. Both conserved end residues are part of each CDR3. The order of the fields is J gene, V gene, D gene, clone size, CDR3 protein, CDR3 DNA. The D gene is left open where the match is weak. Part of the rows lack a size; the others show once, few, many or a class for expanded clones.

TRBJ1-1 | TRBV21-1 | - | - | CASSKTVWMNTEAFF | TGTGCCAGCAGCAAAACAGTCTGGATGAACACTGAAGCTTTCTTT
TRBJ2-1 | TRBV28 | - | - | CASSLLAKQFF | TGTGCCAGCAGTTTACTAGCGAAGCAGTTCTTC
TRBJ1-6 | TRBV9 | - | - | CASSGDPGSRSPLHF | TGTGCCAGCAGCGGAGATCCAGGGTCTAGGTCACCCCTCCACTTT
TRBJ2-3 | TRBV10-1 | TRBD2 | - | CATGPSGVDTQYF | TGCGCCACCGGGCCTAGCGGGGTAGATACGCAGTATTTT
TRBJ2-3 | TRBV6-5 | TRBD2 | - | CASSLAGTTDTQYF | TGTGCCAGCAGTCTAGCGGGGACCACAGATACGCAGTATTTT
TRBJ1-2 | TRBV20-1 | - | - | CSASSPQGRIGLYTF | TGCAGTGCTAGTTCCCCACAGGGCCGAATAGGCCTCTACACCTTC
TRBJ1-2 | TRBV18 | - | - | CASSQISGGGESVGYTF | TGTGCCAGCTCACAGATATCGGGGGGAGGCGAATCTGTCGGCTACACCTTC
TRBJ2-1 | TRBV24-1 | - | - | CATSDFGGEQFF | TGTGCCACCAGTGATTTCGGCGGTGAGCAGTTCTTC
TRBJ1-3 | TRBV6-5 | - | - | CASSSPQSSSGNTIYF | TGTGCCAGCAGTTCCCCCCAGTCCTCCTCTGGAAACACCATATATTTT
TRBJ1-1 | TRBV3-1/TRBV3-2 | - | - | CASSQDGGPGAFF | TGTGCCAGCAGCCAAGATGGGGGCCCTGGGGCTTTCTTT
TRBJ1-6 | TRBV15 | TRBD1 | - | CATSSLNRGYNSPLHF | TGTGCCACCAGCAGCTTAAACAGGGGGTATAATTCACCCCTCCACTTT
TRBJ1-4 | TRBV10-1 | TRBD1 | - | CANPRTGVNEKLFF | TGCGCCAACCCTAGGACAGGGGTGAATGAAAAACTGTTTTTT
TRBJ2-2 | TRBV3-1/TRBV3-2 | - | once | CASKGVGAGELFF | TGTGCCAGCAAGGGGGTGGGAGCCGGGGAGCTGTTTTTT
TRBJ1-1 | TRBV18 | TRBD1 | - | CASSLVRDRVSTEAFF | TGTGCCAGCTCACTAGTGCGAGACAGGGTGAGCACTGAAGCTTTCTTT
TRBJ1-3 | TRBV7-9 | - | - | CASSLAQAGNTIYF | TGTGCCAGCAGCTTAGCACAAGCGGGGAACACCATATATTTT
TRBJ2-3 | TRBV7-2 | - | - | CASSLALFGGPPTDTQYF | TGTGCCAGCAGCTTAGCCCTTTTCGGGGGGCCCCCCACAGATACGCAGTATTTT
TRBJ1-1 | TRBV10-3 | TRBD1 | - | CAIGKQGAVGTEAFF | TGTGCCATCGGAAAACAGGGGGCCGTGGGCACTGAAGCTTTCTTT
TRBJ2-7 | TRBV27 | - | few | CASSFRLNDEQYF | TGTGCCAGCAGTTTCCGGTTAAACGACGAGCAGTACTTC
TRBJ2-3 | TRBV24-1 | - | - | CATSDPTGGSTDTQYF | TGTGCCACCAGTGATCCCACCGGCGGTAGCACAGATACGCAGTATTTT
TRBJ1-2 | TRBV5-6 | - | - | CASSSGLGYGYTF | TGTGCCAGCAGCTCGGGACTGGGCTATGGCTACACCTTC
TRBJ1-2 | TRBV5-6 | - | - | CASSPVLGGGYGYTF | TGTGCCAGCAGCCCTGTCCTGGGGGGAGGATATGGCTACACCTTC
TRBJ1-1 | TRBV6-5 | TRBD1 | few | CASTGDRGQVSEAFF | TGTGCCAGCACCGGGGACAGGGGTCAAGTATCTGAAGCTTTCTTT
TRBJ2-3 | TRBV5-1 | - | - | CASSLSPSFIGGSTDTQYF | TGCGCCAGCAGCTTGTCTCCGTCCTTTATTGGCGGATCCACAGATACGCAGTATTTT
TRBJ1-6 | TRBV6-5 | TRBD1 | once | CASSWRTGRESPLHF | TGTGCCAGCAGTTGGAGGACAGGGAGGGAATCACCCCTCCACTTT
TRBJ2-7 | TRBV6-5 | - | - | CVSSYSAGEDDEQYF | TGTGTCAGCAGTTACTCCGCCGGGGAGGACGACGAGCAGTACTTC